What follows describes a single TCR beta chain. Its antigen is not identified. Per germline, CDR1 SGHTA and CDR2 FQGNSA. The junction had 5 bases not matched to a gene; V was cut back by 2 bases and J by 7 bases. The CDR3 runs 13 residues. This record belongs to a study of blood T cells in healthy people across ages. Study results and limitations: For the donors, CMV status was unknown and possibly confounded expanded clonotype changes.

The second PCR ran about 6 to 12 cycles with a sample-barcoded 5' primer and J-beta primers. TCRdb re-analysed the 5' RACE reads in MiXCR, keeping a single row per CDR3 protein. The sample has under 800,000 distinct CDR3 sequences; around 20% are singletons. Sequencing was carried out using blood. The TCR comes from a man in his 70s in good health. The V call is TRBV7-2, the J call TRBJ2-7; 7 positions agree with TRBD1. DNA of the CDR3: TGTGCCAGCAGCTTAAGAGTCAGGGGGGAGCAGTACTTC. It codes for CASSLRVRGEQYF.